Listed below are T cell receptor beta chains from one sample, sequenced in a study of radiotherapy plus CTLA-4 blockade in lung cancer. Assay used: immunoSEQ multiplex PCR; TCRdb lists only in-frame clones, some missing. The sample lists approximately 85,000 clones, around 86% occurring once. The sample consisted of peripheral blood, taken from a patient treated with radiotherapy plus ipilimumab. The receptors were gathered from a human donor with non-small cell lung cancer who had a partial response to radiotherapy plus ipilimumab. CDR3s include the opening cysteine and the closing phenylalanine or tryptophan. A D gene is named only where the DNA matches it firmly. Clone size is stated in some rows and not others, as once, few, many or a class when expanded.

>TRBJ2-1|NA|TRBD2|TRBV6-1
TGTGCCAGCAGTGAAGTGGGACTAGCCTACAATGAGCAGTTCTTC
CASSEVGLAYNEQFF
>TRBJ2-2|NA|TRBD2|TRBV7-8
TGTGCCAGCACCCGATCCAGGCGGGAGGACACCGGGGAGCTGTTTTTT
CASTRSRREDTGELFF
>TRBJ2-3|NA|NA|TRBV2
TGTGCCAGCAGCCAGCGCCGAAGCACAGATACGCAGTATTTT
CASSQRRSTDTQYF
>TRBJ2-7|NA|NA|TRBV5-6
TGTGCCAGCAGCCCGGGGCACAGGGAGGATACGGAGCGGGGCGAGCAGTACTTC
CASSPGHREDTERGEQYF
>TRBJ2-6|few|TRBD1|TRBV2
TGTGCCAGCAGTGAACCGGGACAGATTACTTCTGGGGCCAACGTCCTGACTTTC
CASSEPGQITSGANVLTF
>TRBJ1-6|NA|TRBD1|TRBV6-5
TGTGCCACCAGACAGGGAACGCCGGTGACACCCCTCCACTTT
CATRQGTPVTPLHF
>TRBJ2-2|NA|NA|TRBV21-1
TGTGCCAGCAGCCAGATCACCGCGGGACAGTGCGCCGGGGAGCTGTTTTTT
CASSQITAGQCAGELFF
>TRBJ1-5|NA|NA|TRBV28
TGTGCCAGCAGTTTTTTTGGCGGGCCCCAGCATTTT
CASSFFGGPQHF
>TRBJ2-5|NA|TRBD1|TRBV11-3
TGTGCCAGCAGCTCTCGGACAGGAAAGGACCAGTACTTC
CASSSRTGKDQYF
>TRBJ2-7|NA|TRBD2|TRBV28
TGTGCCAGCAGTTTCCAACTAGCGACCCCCGAGCAGTACTTC
CASSFQLATPEQYF
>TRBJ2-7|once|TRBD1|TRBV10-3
TGTGCCATCAGGTTTGACAGGGTGTACGAGCAGTACTTC
CAIRFDRVYEQYF
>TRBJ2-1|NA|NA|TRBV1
TGCACCAGCAGCCAAGAATGGCGGGAGGGCTGCAATGAGCAGTTCTTC
CTSSQEWREGCNEQFF
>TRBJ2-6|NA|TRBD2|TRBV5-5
TGTGCCAGCAGGGCGGGGGTCTCTGGGGCCAACGTCCTGACTTTC
CASRAGVSGANVLTF
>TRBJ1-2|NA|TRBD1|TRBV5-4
TGTGCCAGCAGCTACCCCGGGACAGCCATTAACTATGGCTACACCTTC
CASSYPGTAINYGYTF
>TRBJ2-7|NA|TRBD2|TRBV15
TGTGCCACCAGCAGAGATGGGGGGGGCGAGCAGTACTTC
CATSRDGGGEQYF
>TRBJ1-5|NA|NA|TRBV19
TGTGCCAGTAGTACACTCGTACAGCCCCAGCATTTT
CASSTLVQPQHF
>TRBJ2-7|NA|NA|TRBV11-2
TGTGCCAGCAGCTTAGAGGCTAGCTCCTACGAGCAGTACTTC
CASSLEASSYEQYF